Each of the 22 T cell receptor beta chains below was sequenced from the same sample in a study of cytomegalovirus exposure and HLA in healthy donors. Sequenced by immunoSEQ multiplex PCR; TCRdb stores in-frame clones only, minus some. The table has some 130,000 clones, approximately 94% seen once. Sequencing input: PBMCs. These receptors originate from a man aged 18 to 30 in good health and CMV-seropositive.

The chain has TRBV9 and TRBJ1-1; D unresolved. The CDR3 runs 14 residues. Trimming left V 3 bases short and J 1 base short, with 10 bases between. Germline CDR1 SGDLS, CDR2 YYNGEE. CDR3 sequence: CASSDRTENTEAFF. CDR3 coding DNA: TGTGCCAGCAGCGACCGAACAGAGAACACTGAAGCTTTCTTT. Drawing the rest from reference TRBV9 and TRBJ1-1, the complete variable domain is DSGVTQTPKHLITATGQRVTLRCSPRSGDLSVYWYQQSLDQGLQFLIQYYNGEERAKGNILERFSAQQFPDLHSELNLSSLELGDSALYFCASSDRTENTEAFFGQGTRLTVV.

CDR3 amino acids: CASRTRDSYEQYF. The CDR3 DNA follows: TGTGCCAGCAGAACCCGGGACAGCTACGAGCAGTACTTC. This chain uses TRBV5-8 with TRBJ2-7; 7 bases align to TRBD1. Trimming cost V 5 bases and J 3 bases; bases outside gene matches: 5. This CDR3 comprises 13 residues. CDR1 SGHTS and CDR2 YDEGEE come from the germline V gene.

The chain joins TRBV4-1 to TRBJ2-2; 14 positions match TRBD2. This CDR3 region has 20 residues. CDR1 and CDR2 from the germline V gene are MGHRA and YSYEKL. With V trimmed by 2 bases and J by 2 bases, 10 bases remained unmatched. CDR3 in DNA: TGCGCCAGCAGCCAACAGAGACTAGCGGGAGGGCCCCACAACACCGGGGAGCTGTTTTTT. This codes for CASSQQRLAGGPHNTGELFF.

The chain uses TRBV5-1 and TRBJ2-5; D gene ambiguous. CDR1 is SGHRS and CDR2 is YFSETQ in the germline V gene. This CDR3 contains 13 residues. Trimming shortened V by 4 bases and J by 5 bases, and 12 bases separated the two germline ends. The DNA for the CDR3 is TGCGCCAGCAGCCCGGAGCCCTCCGAGACCCAGTACTTC. It translates to CASSPEPSETQYF.

The chain links TRBV4-2 to TRBJ2-3, with 12 bases matching TRBD2. Germline loops: CDR1 LGHNA, CDR2 YNFKEQ. There are 18 residues in the CDR3. Trimming at V came to 0 bases and at J to 1 base, leaving 5 bases not matched to a gene. CDR3 DNA sequence: TGTGCCAGCAGCCAAGATCAGACTAGCGGGAGTGGCACAGATACGCAGTATTTT. Encoded protein: CASSQDQTSGSGTDTQYF.

The chain joins TRBV4-2 to TRBJ2-3, with TRBD1 matching 11 bases. Germline V lookup: CDR1 LGHNA, CDR2 YNFKEQ. This CDR3 is built from 17 residues. V trimming: 4 bases; J trimming: 6 bases; junction bases outside the gene matches: 12. For the CDR3, the DNA is TGTGCCAGCAGCCCCTTGGGGAGAGGACAGGGGGCGGATACGCAGTATTTT. Amino acid sequence: CASSPLGRGQGADTQYF.

The gene calls are TRBV4-1 and TRBJ2-5, with 9 nucleotides matching TRBD1. Per germline, CDR1 MGHRA and CDR2 YSYEKL. This CDR3 region has 13 residues. Trimming cost V 3 bases and J 4 bases; bases outside gene matches: 0. CDR3 coding DNA: TGCGCCAGCAGCCAGGACAGGGGAGAGACCCAGTACTTC. Its translation is CASSQDRGETQYF.

V gene TRBV6-1 combines with J gene TRBJ2-1; 12 bases are a match to TRBD2. Trimming took 2 bases from V and 9 from J; bases not matched to a gene: 5. The CDR3 has 15 residues. Germline CDR1 and CDR2: MNHNS and SASEGT. The CDR3 DNA is TGTGCCAGCAGTGAACTGACTAGCGGGAGCGGTGAGCAGTTCTTC. Amino acid sequence: CASSELTSGSGEQFF.

This clone was recorded only once. The V call is TRBV9, the J call TRBJ1-2; 9 nucleotides line up with TRBD1. This CDR3 is 14 amino acids long. With V trimmed by 0 bases and J by 6 bases, 3 bases remained unmatched. Germline values: CDR1 SGDLS, CDR2 YYNGEE. The CDR3 protein is CASSVVGTGNGYTF. CDR3 in DNA: TGTGCCAGCAGCGTAGTAGGGACAGGGAATGGCTACACCTTC.

The chain joins TRBV5-8 to TRBJ1-1; maybe TRBD1 (6 bases). V was clipped by 5 bases and J by 5 bases, with 16 bases between them. Looked up from germline, CDR1 is SGHTS and CDR2 is YDEGEE. There are 14 residues in the CDR3. The CDR3 loop reads CASRRGGLETEAFF. DNA of the CDR3: TGTGCCAGCAGACGGGGGGGCCTCGAGACTGAAGCTTTCTTT.

V and J are TRBV27 and TRBJ2-1, with D tentatively TRBD1 (5 bases). Germline-derived CDR1 and CDR2 are MNHEY and SMNVEV (reference sequence). Trimming took 6 bases from V and 2 from J, leaving 17 bases between them. The CDR3 runs to 16 residues. The CDR3 sequence: CASRQTRGPAYNEQFF. The CDR3 nucleotides are TGTGCCAGCAGGCAGACAAGGGGTCCGGCCTACAATGAGCAGTTCTTC.

This clone was observed once. V and J are TRBV6-1 and TRBJ1-5; 7 bases fit TRBD1. The CDR3 contains 15 residues. The germline gives CDR1 MNHNS, CDR2 SASEGT. V gave up 6 bases and J gave up 0 bases; unmatched junction bases: 5. For the CDR3, the DNA is TGTGCCAGCAGCGGGACAGTTTATAGCAATCAGCCCCAGCATTTT. Protein product: CASSGTVYSNQPQHF.

The V call is TRBV2, the J call TRBJ1-2; unclear D gene. Germline V gene data show CDR1 as SNHLY and CDR2 as FYNNEI. This CDR3 contains 13 residues. Trimming took off 7 bases at V and 0 bases at J, with 9 bases between the two ends. As DNA, the CDR3 is TGTGCCAGCACTGGGCCTACTAACTATGGCTACACCTTC. Translation: CASTGPTNYGYTF.

In DNA form, the CDR3 reads TGTGCCGGACCGACTAGCGGGAATGAGCAGTTCTTC. As protein: CAGPTSGNEQFF. The V gene is TRBV30, the J gene TRBJ2-1; 10 positions agree with TRBD2. The CDR3 sequence is 12 residues long. The junction had 5 bases not matched to a gene; V was cut back by 8 bases and J by 7 bases. Looked up from germline, CDR1 is GTSNPN and CDR2 is SVGIG (reference sequence).

This chain links TRBV19 with TRBJ1-1; no clear D gene. Deletions cut 6 bases from V and 1 base from J, with 9 bases between. Per germline, CDR1 LNHDA and CDR2 SQIVND (reference sequence). This CDR3 is 13 amino acids long. The CDR3 DNA follows: TGTGCCAGTAGCCTAACAGCGAACACTGAAGCTTTCTTT. Translating it yields CASSLTANTEAFF.

The chain employs TRBV27 and TRBJ2-1; the match to TRBD2 covers 12 bases. V lost 5 bases, J lost 6 bases, and 8 bases stayed unmatched. The V gene's germline CDR1 is MNHEY and CDR2 SMNVEV (reference sequence). The CDR3 runs 16 residues. Here the CDR3 reads CASSLHPGLAGNEQFF. As DNA, the CDR3 is TGTGCCAGCAGTCTCCACCCGGGACTAGCGGGCAATGAGCAGTTCTTC.

V usage is TRBV15 and J usage is TRBJ2-2; D remains ambiguous. The germline gives CDR1 LNHNV, CDR2 YYDKDF (reference sequence). Trimming cost V 4 bases and J 7 bases, with 16 bases left between them. The CDR3 runs to 15 residues. Here the CDR3 reads CATSIKFSYGGELFF. In DNA, the CDR3 is TGTGCCACCAGCATTAAATTTTCTTACGGCGGGGAGCTGTTTTTT.

This sequence joins TRBV13 and TRBJ2-1; D call uncertain. Germline V gene lookup returns CDR1 PRHDT and CDR2 FYEKMQ (reference sequence). Trimming removed 6 bases from V and 7 bases from J, with 7 bases in between. This CDR3 spans 11 amino acids. DNA of the CDR3: TGTGCCAGCAGTCTAATGAATGAGCAGTTCTTC. Amino acids: CASSLMNEQFF.

This chain joins TRBV5-6 and TRBJ2-7; no reliable D call. This CDR3 contains 15 residues. CDR1 and CDR2 (germline): SGHDT, YYEEEE. Between the trimmed V and J ends, which lost 0 bases and 4 bases, there was a span of 14 bases. CDR3 protein: CASSLVLALGYEQYF. CDR3 in DNA: TGTGCCAGCAGCTTGGTATTAGCTCTCGGGTACGAGCAGTACTTC.

Notes on this clone: The identical CDR3 is also encoded by other nucleotide sequences in the sample. The rearrangement uses TRBV27 and TRBJ2-2; 12 nucleotides align to TRBD2. The germline V gene encodes CDR1 MNHEY and CDR2 SMNVEV (reference sequence). V was clipped by 5 bases and J by 2 bases; unmatched bases: 3. The CDR3 runs 16 residues. The CDR3 region has the DNA TGTGCCAGCAGTCCCGGACTAGCGGGAAACACCGGGGAGCTGTTTTTT. Its translation: CASSPGLAGNTGELFF.

This clone was seen just once. V is TRBV7-9 and J is TRBJ2-7; maybe TRBD2 (6 bases). CDR1 and CDR2 from the germline V gene are SEHNR and FQNEAQ (reference sequence). The CDR3 is 14 amino acids. The V end lost 2 bases, the J end lost 0 bases, and 8 bases lay between the germline ends. CDR3 coding DNA: TGTGCCAGCAGCTTATTAGCGGACTCCTACGAGCAGTACTTC. Residues: CASSLLADSYEQYF.

The chain joins TRBV5-1 to TRBJ2-1; 12 bases fit TRBD2. CDR3 size: 14 residues. From germline, CDR1 is SGHRS and CDR2 YFSETQ. The J segment lost 9 bases and the V segment lost 4 bases, leaving 5 bases of the junction unmatched. The CDR3 sequence: CASSMTSGRGEQFF. The CDR3 DNA reads TGCGCCAGCAGCATGACTAGCGGGAGAGGTGAGCAGTTCTTC.